This T cell receptor beta chain was obtained from a study of blood T cells in healthy people across ages. Per sample, a minimum of 6.5 million PBMCs were isolated. The CDR3 loop spans 15 amino acids. CDR1 is MNHEY and CDR2 is SVGAGI in the germline V gene. V trimming: 0 bases; J trimming: 2 bases; junction bases outside the gene matches: 3. A second PCR of 7 to 11 cycles used a sample-barcoded 5' primer and a J-beta primer mix. TCRdb re-called the 5' RACE reads with MiXCR, one entry per CDR3 protein. In the table there are 600,000 to 1,000,000 distinct CDR3 sequences, about 25% of which are singletons. This same sample was also taken into another study, of T cells of mothers and their children. As reported in that work: No clones detected were persistent microchimeric T cell clones.

The V and J genes are TRBV6-5 and TRBJ2-7; 8 bases agree with TRBD2. This TCR was recovered from a boy between 5 and 17 years old in good health. Sequencing input: blood. The CDR3 DNA reads as TGTGCCAGCAGTTACTCAGCGGGGGTTCCCTACGAGCAGTACTTC. Its translation: CASSYSAGVPYEQYF.